A single sample gave rise to the 12 T cell receptor beta chains below, sequenced in a study of shared clonotypes between healthy human individuals (dated by TCRdb to about 2020). Library method: the immunoSEQ multiplex PCR assay. In its TCRdb copy, this immuneACCESS table keeps in-frame sequences only and misses some clones. Where compared with another copy, unresolved V genes explain less than half of these, and the others have no known cause. The sample table shows 2,500,000 or so clones, and 90% to 95% are seen once. Roughly 0.13% of the sample comes from the top ten. Sequencing was performed on naive CD4+ T cells sorted from blood. In light of the paper, this sample's cell subset or site label describes: CD45RA+ positively selected. The origin of the receptors is a man younger than 30 in good health.

The V gene is TRBV10-3, the J gene TRBJ2-7, with 7 bases that match TRBD2. The CDR3 is 14 amino acids. Germline V CDR1 and CDR2: ENHRY, SYGVKD. V lost 10 bases to trimming and J lost 6 bases; unmatched junction nucleotides: 15. DNA for the CDR3: TGTGCCAGCCTTGAGGGGAGCGGGAAATCCGAGCAGTACTTC. Translated: CASLEGSGKSEQYF.

V usage is TRBV5-4 and J usage is TRBJ2-7; TRBD1 might be the D (5 bases). This CDR3 is 14 amino acids long. The germline V gene has CDR1 SGHNT and CDR2 YYREEE (reference sequence). Trimming removed 3 bases at V and 2 bases at J, with 12 bases between. In DNA form, the CDR3 reads TGTGCCAGCAGCTCGCAGGGCAGGGCCTACGAGCAGTACTTC. This encodes CASSSQGRAYEQYF.

This clone occurred once. This rearrangement joins TRBV27 to TRBJ2-1, with 12 bases fitting TRBD1. The CDR3 is made up of 19 amino acids. Trimming cost V 4 bases and J 0 bases; bases outside gene matches: 10. Germline V CDR1 and CDR2: MNHEY, SMNVEV (reference sequence). The CDR3 reads CASSSPGQGARGSYNEQFF. The CDR3 nucleotides read TGTGCCAGCAGTTCGCCGGGACAGGGGGCGCGGGGCTCCTACAATGAGCAGTTCTTC.

J is TRBJ2-1 and V is TRBV5-1, with TRBD2 identical over 15 bases. CDR1 and CDR2 from the germline V gene are SGHRS and YFSETQ. V dropped 3 bases and J dropped 9; count of bases not matched to a gene: 7. This CDR3 has 16 amino acids. The DNA of the CDR3 is TGCGCCAGCAGCTCCCCGGGACTAGCGGGAGGCGGTGAGCAGTTCTTC. Its protein product is CASSSPGLAGGGEQFF.

The CDR3 DNA sequence: TGTGCCAGCAGCACCTGGCTAACTGACTCCTACAATGAGCAGTTCTTC. It encodes CASSTWLTDSYNEQFF. The V call is TRBV7-9, the J call TRBJ2-1; D is unresolved. Deletions cut 5 bases from V and 0 bases from J, with 14 bases between. Germline lookup yields CDR1 SEHNR and CDR2 FQNEAQ (reference sequence). The CDR3 has 16 residues.

The chain combines TRBV15 with TRBJ1-1; D is unclear. The CDR3 is 15 amino acids. V lost 1 base, J lost 2 bases, and 11 bases lay in between. Per the germline V gene, CDR1 is LNHNV and CDR2 is YYDKDF (reference sequence). CDR3 DNA: TGTGCCACCAGCAGAGTGTTTTGGGATAACACTGAAGCTTTCTTT. This translates into CATSRVFWDNTEAFF. Full variable domain (outside the CDR3, taken from reference TRBV15 and TRBJ1-1): DAMVIQNPRYQVTQFGKPVTLSCSQTLNHNVMYWYQQKSSQAPKLLFHYYDKDFNNEADTPDNFQSRRPNTSFCFLDIRSPGLGDTAMYLCATSRVFWDNTEAFFGQGTRLTVV.

This sequence joins TRBV2 and TRBJ1-5; 7 nucleotides agree with TRBD1. V gave up 7 bases and J gave up 0 bases; unmatched junction bases: 6. Germline V lookup: CDR1 SNHLY, CDR2 FYNNEI. This CDR3 has 15 residues. Here the CDR3 reads CASTEGAHSNQPQHF. CDR3 sequence (DNA): TGTGCCAGCACCGAGGGGGCCCATAGCAATCAGCCCCAGCATTTT.

This chain links TRBV29-1 with TRBJ2-3; the match to TRBD1 covers 8 bases. Germline trimming cut 6 bases from V and 7 bases from J; bases unmatched to any gene: 21. From germline, CDR1 is SQVTM and CDR2 ANQGSEA. The CDR3 consists of 17 residues. The CDR3 DNA sequence: TGCAGCGTCCGAAGGGGGACAGGTTCTTGGGGGCCAAATACGCAGTATTTT. Translated: CSVRRGTGSWGPNTQYF.

The chain couples TRBV11-1 to TRBJ2-7, with 7 bases that match TRBD2. V trimming: 5 bases; J trimming: 7 bases; junction bases outside the gene matches: 11. The CDR3 sequence is 14 residues long. CDR1 is SGHAT and CDR2 is FQDESV in the germline V gene (reference sequence). The CDR3 DNA reads TGTGCCAGCAGCGGCCAATGGGGGGGAATTGAGCAGTACTTC. Translation gives CASSGQWGGIEQYF.

The V and J genes are TRBV30 and TRBJ2-2; 8 bases fit TRBD1. V dropped 8 bases and J dropped 1; count of bases not matched to a gene: 9. The CDR3 loop spans 15 amino acids. Germline assignment: CDR1 GTSNPN and CDR2 SVGIG (reference sequence). CDR3 sequence (DNA): TGTGCCGGTACGACAGGGGCTAAGAACACCGGGGAGCTGTTTTTT. Amino acid sequence: CAGTTGAKNTGELFF. Complete variable domain (other parts from reference TRBV30 and TRBJ2-2): SQTIHQWPATLVQPVGSPLSLECTVEGTSNPNLYWYRQAAGRGLQLLFYSVGIGQISSEVPQNLSASRPQDRQFILSSKKLLLSDSGFYLCAGTTGAKNTGELFFGEGSRLTVL.

V is TRBV6-1 and J is TRBJ1-2, with TRBD1 matching over 7 bases. J was trimmed by 6 bases and V by 3 bases; bases with no gene match: 7. Germline-derived CDR1 and CDR2 are MNHNS and SASEGT. The CDR3 has 14 residues. Here the CDR3 DNA reads TGTGCCAGCAGTGAGCGGACAGGCATGGATGGCTACACCTTC. Its protein is CASSERTGMDGYTF.

This chain uses TRBV13 with TRBJ1-2, with 7 bases that match TRBD1. CDR3 length: 20 amino acids. Germline V lookup: CDR1 PRHDT, CDR2 FYEKMQ (reference sequence). V shed 1 base and J 3 bases; nucleotides not matched to a gene: 20. The CDR3 sequence is CASSLASWFGDRELDYGYTF. The CDR3 bases are TGTGCCAGCAGCTTAGCTTCGTGGTTTGGGGACAGAGAGTTGGACTATGGCTACACCTTC. Drawing the rest from reference TRBV13 and TRBJ1-2, the complete variable domain is AAGVIQSPRHLIKEKRETATLKCYPIPRHDTVYWYQQGPGQDPQFLISFYEKMQSDKGSIPDRFSAQQFSDYHSELNMSSLELGDSALYFCASSLASWFGDRELDYGYTFGSGTRLTVV.